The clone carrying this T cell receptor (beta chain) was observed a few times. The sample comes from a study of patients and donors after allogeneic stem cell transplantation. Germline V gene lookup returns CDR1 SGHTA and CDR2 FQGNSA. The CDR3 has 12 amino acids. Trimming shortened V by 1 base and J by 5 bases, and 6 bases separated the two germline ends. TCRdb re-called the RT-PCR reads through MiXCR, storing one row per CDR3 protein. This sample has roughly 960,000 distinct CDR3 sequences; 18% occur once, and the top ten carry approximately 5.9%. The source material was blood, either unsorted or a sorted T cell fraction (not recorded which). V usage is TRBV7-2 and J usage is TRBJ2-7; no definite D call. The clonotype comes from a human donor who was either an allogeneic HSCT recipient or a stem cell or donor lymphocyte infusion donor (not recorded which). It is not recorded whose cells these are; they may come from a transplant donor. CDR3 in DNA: TGTGCCAGCAGCTTAGTTTACCACGAGCAGTACTTC. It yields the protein CASSLVYHEQYF.